This T cell receptor (beta chain) was captured in a study of blood T cell repertoires in COVID-19. Trimming cost V 3 bases and J 2 bases, with 7 bases left between them. Germline V lookup: CDR1 SGHTA, CDR2 FQGTGA. The CDR3 has 13 amino acids. Measured with immunoSEQ multiplex PCR; TCRdb has only the in-frame clones, and not every one. Of nearly 250,000 clones in the sample, around 90% were seen once. Up to 2 weeks before entering the study, exposed participants had met a COVID-19 case. In the case of this clone: The sample carries other DNA sequences with the same CDR3.

The sample was PBMCs or T cells enriched from blood (not recorded which). The TCR sequence derives from a man over 45 who had been exposed to COVID-19. The gene calls are TRBV7-3 and TRBJ1-2; D is unresolved. The DNA for the CDR3 is TGTGCCAGCAGCTTGGGAGGGAACTATGGCTACACCTTC. Its translation is CASSLGGNYGYTF.